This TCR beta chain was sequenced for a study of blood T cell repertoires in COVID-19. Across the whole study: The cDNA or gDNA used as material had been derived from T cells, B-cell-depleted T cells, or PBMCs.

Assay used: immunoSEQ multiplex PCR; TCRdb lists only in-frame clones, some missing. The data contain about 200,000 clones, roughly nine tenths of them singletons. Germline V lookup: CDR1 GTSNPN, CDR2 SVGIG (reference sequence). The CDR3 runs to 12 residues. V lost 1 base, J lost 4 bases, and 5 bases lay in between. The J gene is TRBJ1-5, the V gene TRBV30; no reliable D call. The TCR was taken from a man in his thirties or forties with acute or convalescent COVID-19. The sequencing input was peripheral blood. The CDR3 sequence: CAWSGPNQPQHF. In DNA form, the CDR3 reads TGTGCCTGGAGTGGTCCAAATCAGCCCCAGCATTTT.